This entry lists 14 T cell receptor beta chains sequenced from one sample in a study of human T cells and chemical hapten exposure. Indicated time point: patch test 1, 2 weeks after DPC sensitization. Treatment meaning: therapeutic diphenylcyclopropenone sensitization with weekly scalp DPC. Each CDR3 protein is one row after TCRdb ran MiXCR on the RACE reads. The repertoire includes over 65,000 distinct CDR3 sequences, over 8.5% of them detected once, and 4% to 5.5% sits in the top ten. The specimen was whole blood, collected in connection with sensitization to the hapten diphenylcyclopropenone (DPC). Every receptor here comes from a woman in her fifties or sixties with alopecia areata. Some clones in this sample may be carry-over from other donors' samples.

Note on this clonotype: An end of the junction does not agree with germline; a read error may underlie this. CDR3 sequence (DNA): TGTACCAGCAGCTTCACCCCCGGGACAGGGAGAGAGACGAACACCGGGGAGCTGTTTTTT. This translates into CTSSFTPGTGRETNTGELFF. The rearrangement uses TRBV12-3 or TRBV12-4 and TRBJ2-2, with TRBD1 matching 9 bases. The CDR3 is 20 amino acids.

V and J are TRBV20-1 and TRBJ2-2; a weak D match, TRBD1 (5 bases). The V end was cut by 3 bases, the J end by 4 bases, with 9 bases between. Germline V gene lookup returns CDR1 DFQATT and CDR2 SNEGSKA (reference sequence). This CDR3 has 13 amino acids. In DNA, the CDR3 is TGCAGTGCTAGTCCCAGGGCCACCGGGGAGCTGTTTTTT. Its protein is CSASPRATGELFF.

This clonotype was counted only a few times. CDR3 loop: CASSLFSSSGISYNEQFF. The CDR3 bases are TGCGCCAGCAGCTTATTCTCCAGTAGCGGGATATCCTACAATGAGCAGTTCTTC. The chain recombines TRBV5-1 with TRBJ2-1; 8 bases line up with TRBD2. The junction had 11 bases not matched to a gene; V was cut back by 2 bases and J by 1 base. This CDR3 has 18 residues. Germline CDR1 is SGHRS and CDR2 is YFSETQ.

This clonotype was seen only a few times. The CDR3 region has the DNA TGTGCCTGGAGAGGTAGCGCCAGCTACAATGAGCAGTTCTTC. It translates to CAWRGSASYNEQFF. The rearrangement links TRBV30 to TRBJ2-1, with D tentatively TRBD2 (5 bases). In germline, CDR1 is GTSNPN, CDR2 SVGIG (reference sequence). The V and J ends lost 3 bases and 3 bases respectively, with 12 bases between them. The CDR3 consists of 14 residues.

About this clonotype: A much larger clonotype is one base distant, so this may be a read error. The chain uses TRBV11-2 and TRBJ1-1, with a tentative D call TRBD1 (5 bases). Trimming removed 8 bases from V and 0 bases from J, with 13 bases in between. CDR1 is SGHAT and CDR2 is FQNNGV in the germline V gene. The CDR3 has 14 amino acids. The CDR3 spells CASSYLGLNTEAFF. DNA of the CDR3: TGTGCCAGCTCCTACCTGGGACTGAACACTGAAGCTTTCTTT.

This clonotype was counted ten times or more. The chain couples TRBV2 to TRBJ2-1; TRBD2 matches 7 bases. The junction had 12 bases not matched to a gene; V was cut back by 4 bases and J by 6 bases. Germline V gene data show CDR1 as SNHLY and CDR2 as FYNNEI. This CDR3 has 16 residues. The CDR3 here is CASSGGSSSRANEQFF. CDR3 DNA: TGTGCCAGCAGTGGCGGGAGTAGCTCCAGGGCCAATGAGCAGTTCTTC.

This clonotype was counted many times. The CDR3 DNA sequence: TGTGCCAGCAGTGACGGTGGAAGGAGTTATGGCTACACCTTC. Translated, it gives CASSDGGRSYGYTF. The V and J genes are TRBV9 and TRBJ1-2; D gene uncertain. Trimming stripped 5 bases from V and 5 bases from J, with 16 bases between. The germline gives CDR1 SGDLS, CDR2 YYNGEE. This CDR3 comprises 14 residues.

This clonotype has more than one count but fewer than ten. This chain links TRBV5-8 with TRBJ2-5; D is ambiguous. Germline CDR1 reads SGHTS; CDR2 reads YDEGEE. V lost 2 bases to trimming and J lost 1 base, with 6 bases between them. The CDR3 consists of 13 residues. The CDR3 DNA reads TGTGCCAGCAGCTTCCGAGTCCAAGAGACCCAGTACTTC. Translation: CASSFRVQETQYF.

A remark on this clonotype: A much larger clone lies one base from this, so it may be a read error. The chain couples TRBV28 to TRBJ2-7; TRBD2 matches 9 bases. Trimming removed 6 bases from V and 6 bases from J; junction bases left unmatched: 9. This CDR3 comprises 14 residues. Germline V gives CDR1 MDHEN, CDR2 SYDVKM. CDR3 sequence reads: CASRFSGSSLEQYF. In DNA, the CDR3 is TGTGCCAGCAGGTTTAGCGGGAGCTCCCTCGAGCAGTACTTC.

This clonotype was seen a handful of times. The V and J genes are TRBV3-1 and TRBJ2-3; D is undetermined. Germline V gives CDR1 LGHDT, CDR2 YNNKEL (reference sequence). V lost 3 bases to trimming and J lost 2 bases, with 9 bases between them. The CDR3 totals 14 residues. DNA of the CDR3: TGTGCCAGCAGCCACCCGGACGTCACAGATACGCAGTATTTT. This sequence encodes CASSHPDVTDTQYF.

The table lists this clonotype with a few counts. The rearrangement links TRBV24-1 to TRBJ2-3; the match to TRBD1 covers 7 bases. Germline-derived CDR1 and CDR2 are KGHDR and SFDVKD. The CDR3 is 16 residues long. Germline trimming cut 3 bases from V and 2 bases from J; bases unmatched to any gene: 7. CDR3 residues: CATSDTGTVFTDTQYF. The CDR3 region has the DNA TGTGCCACCAGTGATACCGGGACAGTTTTCACAGATACGCAGTATTTT.

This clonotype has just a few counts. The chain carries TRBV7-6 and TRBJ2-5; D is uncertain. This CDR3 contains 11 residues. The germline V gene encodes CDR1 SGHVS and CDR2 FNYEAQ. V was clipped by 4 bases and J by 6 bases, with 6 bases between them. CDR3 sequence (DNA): TGTGCCAGCAGCTCTGAAAAGACCCAGTACTTC. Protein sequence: CASSSEKTQYF. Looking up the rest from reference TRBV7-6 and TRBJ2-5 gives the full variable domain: GAGVSQSPRYKVTKRGQDVALRCDPISGHVSLYWYRQALGQGPEFLTYFNYEAQQDKSGLPNDRFSAERPEGSISTLTIQRTEQRDSAMYRCASSSEKTQYFGPGTRLLVL.

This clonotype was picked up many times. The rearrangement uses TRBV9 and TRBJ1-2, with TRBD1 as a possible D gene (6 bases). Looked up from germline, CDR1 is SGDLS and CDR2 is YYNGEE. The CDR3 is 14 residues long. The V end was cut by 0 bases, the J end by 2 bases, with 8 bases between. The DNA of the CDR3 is TGTGCCAGCAGCGTAGAACAGGGCAACTATGGCTACACCTTC. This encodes CASSVEQGNYGYTF. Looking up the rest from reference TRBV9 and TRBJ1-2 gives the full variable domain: DSGVTQTPKHLITATGQRVTLRCSPRSGDLSVYWYQQSLDQGLQFLIQYYNGEERAKGNILERFSAQQFPDLHSELNLSSLELGDSALYFCASSVEQGNYGYTFGSGTRLTVV.

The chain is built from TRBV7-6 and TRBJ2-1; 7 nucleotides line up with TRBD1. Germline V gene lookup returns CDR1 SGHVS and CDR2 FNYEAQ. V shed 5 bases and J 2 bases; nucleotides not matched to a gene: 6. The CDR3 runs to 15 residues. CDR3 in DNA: TGTGCCAGCAGCCGACAGGGTGGCACCTACAATGAGCAGTTCTTC. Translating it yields CASSRQGGTYNEQFF.